The 2 T cell receptor beta chains below all came from one sample that was sequenced in a study of blood T cell repertoires in COVID-19. The assay was immunoSEQ multiplex PCR, and TCRdb's table has in-frame clones only and misses some. Counted here are some 100,000 clones, about 90% occurring once; the ten biggest clones make up 2.1%. Sequencing input: peripheral blood. The receptors were gathered from a man in his fifties with COVID-19, enrolled during active disease.

This clone was observed once. The chain uses TRBV18 and TRBJ1-1; D is uncertain. Germline V lookup: CDR1 KGHSH, CDR2 LQKENI. V shed 3 bases and J shed 3 bases, with 29 bases lying between them. The CDR3 sequence is 20 residues long. CDR3 loop: CASSPRRGLVGTGSDTEAFF. The DNA of the CDR3 is TGTGCCAGCTCACCCCGACGCGGTTTGGTTGGAACTGGATCGGACACTGAAGCTTTCTTT.

This chain connects TRBV3-1 (or the pseudogene TRBV3-2) to TRBJ1-4, with TRBD1 as a possible D gene (5 bases). V lost 2 bases and J 8 bases, leaving 18 bases between the germline ends. The CDR3 totals 16 residues. Germline values: CDR1 LGHDT, CDR2 YNNKEL (reference sequence). The CDR3 loop is CASSQRNMPGQEKLFF. CDR3 DNA: TGTGCCAGCAGCCAACGAAATATGCCAGGGCAGGAAAAACTGTTTTTT.